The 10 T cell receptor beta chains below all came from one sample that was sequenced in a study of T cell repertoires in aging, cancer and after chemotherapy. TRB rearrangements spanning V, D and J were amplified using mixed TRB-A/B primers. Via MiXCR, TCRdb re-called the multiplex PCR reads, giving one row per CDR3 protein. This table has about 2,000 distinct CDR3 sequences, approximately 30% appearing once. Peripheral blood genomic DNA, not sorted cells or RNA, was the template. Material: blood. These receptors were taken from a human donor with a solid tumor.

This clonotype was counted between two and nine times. In nucleotides, the CDR3 is TGTGCCAGCAGCCCCTCGACAGGATCCTACGAGCAGTACTTC. This translates into CASSPSTGSYEQYF. The chain is built from TRBV5-4 and TRBJ2-7; D is perhaps TRBD1 (6 bases). CDR1 is SGHNT and CDR2 is YYREEE in the germline V gene (reference sequence). V dropped 4 bases and J dropped 1 base, with 12 bases sitting between them. The CDR3 loop spans 14 amino acids.

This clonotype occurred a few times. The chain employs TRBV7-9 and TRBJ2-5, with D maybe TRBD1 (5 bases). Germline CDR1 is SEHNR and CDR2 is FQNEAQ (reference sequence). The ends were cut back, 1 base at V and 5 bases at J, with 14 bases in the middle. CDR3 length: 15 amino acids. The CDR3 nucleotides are TGTGCCAGCAGCTTAGGGGGCGGAAAACGGGAGACCCAGTACTTC. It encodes CASSLGGGKRETQYF. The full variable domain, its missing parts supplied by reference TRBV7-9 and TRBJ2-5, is DTGVSQNPRHKITKRGQNVTFRCDPISEHNRLYWYRQTLGQGPEFLTYFQNEAQLEKSRLLSDRFSAERPKGSFSTLEIQRTEQGDSAMYLCASSLGGGKRETQYFGPGTRLLVL.

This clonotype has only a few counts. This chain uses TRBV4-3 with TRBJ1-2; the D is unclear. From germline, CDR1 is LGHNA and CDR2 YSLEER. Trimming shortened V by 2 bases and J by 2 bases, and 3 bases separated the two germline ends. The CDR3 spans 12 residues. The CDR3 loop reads CASSQPNYGYTF. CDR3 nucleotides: TGCGCCAGCAGCCAACCAAACTATGGCTACACCTTC.

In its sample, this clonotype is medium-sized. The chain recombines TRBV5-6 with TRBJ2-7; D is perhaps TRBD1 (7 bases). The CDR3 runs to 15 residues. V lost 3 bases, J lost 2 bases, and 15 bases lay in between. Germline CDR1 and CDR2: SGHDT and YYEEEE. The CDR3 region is CASSWGGRGTYEQYF. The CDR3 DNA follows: TGTGCCAGCAGCTGGGGAGGCAGGGGGACCTACGAGCAGTACTTC. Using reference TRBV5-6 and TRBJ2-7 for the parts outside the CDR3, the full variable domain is DAGVTQSPTHLIKTRGQQVTLRCSPKSGHDTVSWYQQALGQGPQFIFQYYEEEERQRGNFPDRFSGHQFPNYSSELNVNALLLGDSALYLCASSWGGRGTYEQYFGPGTRLTVT.

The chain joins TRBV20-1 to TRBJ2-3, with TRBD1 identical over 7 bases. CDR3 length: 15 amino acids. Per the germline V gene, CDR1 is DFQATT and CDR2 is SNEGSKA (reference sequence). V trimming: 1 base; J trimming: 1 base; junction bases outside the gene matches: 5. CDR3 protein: CSARAPGQGTDTQYF. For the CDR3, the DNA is TGCAGTGCTAGAGCTCCCGGACAGGGCACAGATACGCAGTATTTT.

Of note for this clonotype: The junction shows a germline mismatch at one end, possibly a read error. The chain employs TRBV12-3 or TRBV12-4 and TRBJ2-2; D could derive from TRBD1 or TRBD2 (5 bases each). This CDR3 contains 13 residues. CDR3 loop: CASRGQRAGELSF. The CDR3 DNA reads TGTGCCAGCAGGGGGCAGCGAGCCGGGGAGCTGTCTTTT.

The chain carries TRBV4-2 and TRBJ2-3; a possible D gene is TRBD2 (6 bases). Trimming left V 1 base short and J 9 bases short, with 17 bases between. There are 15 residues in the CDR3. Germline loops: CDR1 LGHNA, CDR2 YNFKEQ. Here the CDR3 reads CASSQGGPRGRTQYF. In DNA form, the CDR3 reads TGTGCCAGCAGCCAAGGGGGCCCCCGGGGGAGGACGCAGTATTTT.

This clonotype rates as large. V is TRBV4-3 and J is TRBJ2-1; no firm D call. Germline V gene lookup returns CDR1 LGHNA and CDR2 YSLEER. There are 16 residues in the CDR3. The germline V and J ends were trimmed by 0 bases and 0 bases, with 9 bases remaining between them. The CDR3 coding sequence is TGCGCCAGCAGCCAAGATGTCGGGTCCTCCTACAATGAGCAGTTCTTC. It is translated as CASSQDVGSSYNEQFF.

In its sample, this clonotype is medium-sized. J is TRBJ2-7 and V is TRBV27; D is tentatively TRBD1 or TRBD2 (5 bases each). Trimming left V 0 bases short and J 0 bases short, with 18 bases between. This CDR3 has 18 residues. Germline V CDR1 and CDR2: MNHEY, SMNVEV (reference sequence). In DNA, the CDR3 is TGTGCCAGCAGTTTATCTGCTCCAGGGTGGGGGAGCTCCTACGAGCAGTACTTC. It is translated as CASSLSAPGWGSSYEQYF.

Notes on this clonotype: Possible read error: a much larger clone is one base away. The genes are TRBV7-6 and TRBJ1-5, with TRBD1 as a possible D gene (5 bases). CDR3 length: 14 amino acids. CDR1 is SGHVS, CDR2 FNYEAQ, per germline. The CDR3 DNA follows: TGTCCCAGCAGCCTCGGGGGGTTAAGTCAGCCCCAGCATTTT. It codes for CPSSLGGLSQPQHF.